A single sample is the source of the 31 T cell receptor beta chains below, sequenced in a study of T cell repertoires in ileal Crohn's disease. Sequencing was performed with immunoSEQ multiplex PCR; in TCRdb, only in-frame clones are kept and a portion is missing. The sample lists about 15,000 clones; around 88% were seen once. The source material was ileal tissue. The receptors here all came from an adult with Crohn's disease.

About this clone itself: Other DNA sequences in the same sample also yield this CDR3. The chain joins TRBV5-1 to TRBJ2-7; TRBD2 matches 7 bases. The CDR3 spans 15 residues. Trimming took 4 bases from V and 0 from J; bases not matched to a gene: 7. CDR1 and CDR2 (germline): SGHRS, YFSETQ. In DNA form, the CDR3 reads TGCGCCAGCAGCCTGGGAGGGACTGACTCCTACGAGCAGTACTTC. This gives the protein CASSLGGTDSYEQYF.

This clone showed up just a few times. V and J are TRBV11-2 and TRBJ2-5, with TRBD2 matching 7 bases. The J segment lost 4 bases and the V segment lost 2 bases, leaving 4 bases of the junction unmatched. This CDR3 has 14 residues. The germline CDR1 and CDR2 sequences are SGHAT and FQNNGV. The CDR3, as DNA: TGTGCCAGCAGCTTAAGCTTAGCGGGAGAGACCCAGTACTTC. Its translation is CASSLSLAGETQYF.

V gene TRBV18 combines with J gene TRBJ1-1; a possible D gene is TRBD1 (5 bases). The V gene's germline CDR1 is KGHSH and CDR2 LQKENI. This CDR3 contains 15 residues. V was pared by 3 bases and J by 5 bases, with 16 bases between. The CDR3 loop reads CASSPPGTVGTEAFF. The CDR3 DNA sequence: TGTGCCAGCTCACCTCCCGGGACTGTGGGGACTGAAGCTTTCTTT. The full variable domain, in which reference TRBV18 and TRBJ1-1 provide the parts outside the CDR3, is NAGVMQNPRHLVRRRGQEARLRCSPMKGHSHVYWYRQLPEEGLKFMVYLQKENIIDESGMPKERFSAEFPKEGPSILRIQQVVRGDSAAYFCASSPPGTVGTEAFFGQGTRLTVV.

The chain carries TRBV6-5 and TRBJ2-5; D may be TRBD1 (6 bases). Germline CDR1 reads MNHEY; CDR2 reads SVGAGI. V was shortened by 4 bases and J by 4 bases, with 16 bases between the two germline ends. This CDR3 comprises 15 residues. CDR3 DNA: TGTGCCAGCAGTTCATCCTTCAGGACAGCAGAGACCCAGTACTTC. Amino acid sequence: CASSSSFRTAETQYF.

This chain connects TRBV19 to TRBJ1-5; D not resolved. The V gene lost 2 bases and the J gene lost 1 base, with 12 bases spanning the gap. Germline V CDR1 and CDR2: LNHDA, SQIVND (reference sequence). The CDR3 is 16 residues long. As DNA, the CDR3 is TGTGCCAGTAGTATACCCCGCGGGTCCAGCAATCAGCCCCAGCATTTT. This codes for CASSIPRGSSNQPQHF.

In regard to this clone: At the DNA level, this CDR3 is encoded by other sequences in the same sample as well. V gene TRBV28 combines with J gene TRBJ2-7; 7 bases line up with TRBD2. Trimming removed 2 bases from V and 1 base from J; junction bases left unmatched: 2. Germline assignment: CDR1 MDHEN and CDR2 SYDVKM. This CDR3 has 14 amino acids. CDR3 amino acids: CASSLAGESYEQYF. For the CDR3, the DNA is TGTGCCAGCAGTTTAGCGGGAGAATCCTACGAGCAGTACTTC.

The V call is TRBV5-1, the J call TRBJ1-1; the D gene is possibly TRBD1 (6 bases). CDR1 and CDR2 (germline): SGHRS, YFSETQ. V was cut by 4 bases and J by 7 bases, with 20 bases left in between. This CDR3 is built from 15 residues. CDR3 DNA: TGCGCCAGCAGCATCGGGGCAGGGGCGGCCGTTGAAGCTTTCTTT. Translated, it gives CASSIGAGAAVEAFF.

The rearrangement joins TRBV15 to TRBJ2-5; tentative D call: TRBD2 (5 bases). The closer fit of TRBJ2-7 to the DNA end suggests the J call may be wrong. The CDR3 extends over 14 amino acids. Per the germline V gene, CDR1 is LNHNV and CDR2 is YYDKDF (reference sequence). The CDR3 reads CATSREGYSAEQYF. CDR3 sequence (DNA): TGTGCCACCAGCAGAGAAGGGTATAGCGCCGAGCAGTACTTC.

J is TRBJ1-2 and V is TRBV5-1; 8 nucleotides match TRBD1. The V gene's germline CDR1 is SGHRS and CDR2 YFSETQ. The CDR3 spans 15 residues. V dropped 0 bases and J dropped 7; count of bases not matched to a gene: 8. CDR3 in DNA: TGCGCCAGCAGCTTGGGGTTGACAGGGGATAGTGGCTACACCTTC. Translated: CASSLGLTGDSGYTF.

CDR3 DNA: TGTGCCAGCAGGGCAGGCTATGGCTACACCTTC. This gives the protein CASRAGYGYTF. This chain links TRBV28 with TRBJ1-2; no clear D gene. This CDR3 contains 11 residues. In germline, CDR1 is MDHEN, CDR2 SYDVKM. V lost 6 bases to trimming and J lost 4 bases, with 6 bases between them.

The chain is built from TRBV4-2 and TRBJ2-1; TRBD1 aligns across 9 bases. CDR1 is LGHNA and CDR2 is YNFKEQ in the germline V gene. The CDR3 has 14 residues. Germline trimming cut 1 base from V and 8 bases from J; bases unmatched to any gene: 3. The CDR3 is CASSQATGGYEQFF. CDR3 in DNA: TGTGCCAGCAGCCAAGCTACAGGGGGCTATGAGCAGTTCTTC.

Only one count was recorded for this clone. The genes are TRBV10-1 and TRBJ1-4; 7 bases line up with TRBD1. J lost 3 bases, V lost 11 bases, and 9 bases had no gene match. The CDR3 contains 14 residues. Germline V gene data show CDR1 as WNHNN and CDR2 as SYGVQD (reference sequence). As DNA, the CDR3 is TGCGCCGGCCGCCGGGGACAGTCTAATGAAAAACTGTTTTTT. Its protein product is CAGRRGQSNEKLFF.

This chain joins TRBV5-3 and TRBJ1-5; 7 bases fit TRBD1. TRBV5-3 is identified as an open reading frame with a role that is uncertain. Losses at the gene ends were 0 bases for V and 2 bases for J; bases not matched to a gene: 11. The CDR3 spans 18 residues. The CDR3 DNA sequence: TGTGCCAGAAGCTTGGCCCGCGGGACAGAACATGGCAATCAGCCCCAGCATTTT. This codes for CARSLARGTEHGNQPQHF.

The chain carries TRBV7-9 and TRBJ2-7, with TRBD2 matching over 12 bases. Germline CDR1 reads SEHNR; CDR2 reads FQNEAQ (reference sequence). J gave up 3 bases and V 3 bases, and 6 bases lay outside the gene matches. The CDR3 spans 16 residues. In DNA form, the CDR3 reads TGTGCCAGCAGCTTTGTGACTAGCGGGGGACTCTACGAGCAGTACTTC. Its translation: CASSFVTSGGLYEQYF.

The genes are TRBV25-1 and TRBJ2-3, with D hard to call. The germline V gene encodes CDR1 MGHDK and CDR2 SYGVNS. V was cut by 2 bases and J by 6 bases, with 6 bases left in between. The CDR3 consists of 12 residues. CDR3 in amino acids: CASSEERDTQYF. The CDR3 bases are TGTGCCAGCAGTGAAGAGAGGGATACGCAGTATTTT.

DNA of the CDR3: TGTGCCAGCAGTGAACGGCAGGGGGCTTCTAATGAAAAACTGTTTTTT. It is translated as CASSERQGASNEKLFF. This chain links TRBV6-1 with TRBJ1-4; 8 positions match TRBD1. The V and J ends lost 2 bases and 3 bases, in that order; junction bases with no gene match: 5. The CDR3 has 16 amino acids. The germline V gene has CDR1 MNHNS and CDR2 SASEGT.

The rearrangement links TRBV27 to TRBJ2-2; tentatively, D is TRBD2 (5 bases). V lost 7 bases and J lost 7, with 16 bases in between. This CDR3 region has 14 residues. The V gene's germline CDR1 is MNHEY and CDR2 SMNVEV (reference sequence). Here the CDR3 reads CASKGWLAGGELFF. Here the CDR3 DNA reads TGTGCCAGCAAGGGTTGGCTAGCAGGCGGGGAGCTGTTTTTT.

With regard to this clone: Other nucleotide sequences in the sample specify the same CDR3. The rearrangement joins TRBV9 to TRBJ2-7, with 7 bases matching TRBD1. This CDR3 region has 13 residues. The V segment lost 0 bases and the J segment 6 bases; nucleotides outside the gene matches: 3. The germline CDR1 and CDR2 sequences are SGDLS and YYNGEE. The CDR3 coding sequence is TGTGCCAGCAGCGTAGTTTCAGGGGGCGAGCAGTACTTC. It is translated as CASSVVSGGEQYF. The complete variable domain, with remaining parts taken from reference TRBV9 and TRBJ2-7, reads DSGVTQTPKHLITATGQRVTLRCSPRSGDLSVYWYQQSLDQGLQFLIQYYNGEERAKGNILERFSAQQFPDLHSELNLSSLELGDSALYFCASSVVSGGEQYFGPGTRLTVT.

The chain couples TRBV9 to TRBJ2-1, with D maybe TRBD2 (5 bases). The germline V and J ends were trimmed by 6 bases and 0 bases, with 16 bases remaining between them. This CDR3 spans 16 amino acids. The germline CDR1 and CDR2 sequences are SGDLS and YYNGEE. The CDR3 here is CASTRWGTSSYNEQFF. CDR3 DNA: TGTGCCAGCACCCGCTGGGGTACTAGCTCCTACAATGAGCAGTTCTTC.

The table lists this clone with a count of one. This chain links TRBV19 with TRBJ2-7; TRBD2 agrees at 10 bases. The CDR3 is 13 residues long. J gave up 7 bases and V 8 bases, and 8 bases lay outside the gene matches. Germline CDR1 reads LNHDA; CDR2 reads SQIVND (reference sequence). Written as DNA, the CDR3 is TGTGCCAGTTGTTTACTAGCGGGATGTGAGCAGTACTTC. It yields the protein CASCLLAGCEQYF.

The chain links TRBV5-6 to TRBJ2-4; unclear D gene. V lost 4 bases to trimming and J lost 1 base, with 15 bases between them. The CDR3 has 16 residues. Looked up from germline, CDR1 is SGHDT and CDR2 is YYEEEE. The CDR3, as DNA: TGTGCCAGCAGCATCCCGGTGGTTTCTGCCAAAAACATTCAGTACTTC. Its translation is CASSIPVVSAKNIQYF.

The chain carries TRBV6-5 and TRBJ1-2, with 7 bases identical to TRBD1. In germline, CDR1 is MNHEY, CDR2 SVGAGI. J gave up 1 base and V 4 bases, and 3 bases lay outside the gene matches. The CDR3 is 14 amino acids. The CDR3 region is CASSSQGVNYGYTF. CDR3 coding DNA: TGTGCCAGCAGTTCCCAGGGGGTTAACTATGGCTACACCTTC.

This chain connects TRBV4-1 to TRBJ2-7; D remains unclear. CDR1 is MGHRA, CDR2 YSYEKL, per germline. The CDR3 consists of 15 residues. V was cut by 1 base and J by 3 bases, with 13 bases left in between. CDR3 region: CASSQGWASLYEQYF. CDR3 sequence (DNA): TGCGCCAGCAGCCAAGGGTGGGCTTCTCTCTACGAGCAGTACTTC.

This chain joins TRBV7-8 and TRBJ1-5; TRBD1 matches 7 bases. The CDR3 runs 14 residues. V was clipped by 5 bases and J by 2 bases; unmatched bases: 3. Germline V lookup: CDR1 SGHVS, CDR2 FQNEAQ. CDR3 protein: CASSRGGRNQPQHF. CDR3 in DNA: TGTGCCAGCAGCCGAGGGGGCCGCAATCAGCCCCAGCATTTT.

Details on this clone: Other DNA sequences in this sample translate to the same CDR3. The chain has TRBV7-9 and TRBJ1-1, with D hard to call. CDR1 and CDR2 from the germline V gene are SEHNR and FQNEAQ (reference sequence). CDR3 length: 12 residues. The V and J ends lost 5 bases and 4 bases respectively, with 8 bases between them. CDR3 nucleotides: TGTGCCAGCAGCAGAGGTGGCACTGAAGCTTTCTTT. Translated: CASSRGGTEAFF.

The chain is built from TRBV4-1 and TRBJ2-1, with TRBD2 identical over 8 bases. Germline V gene data show CDR1 as MGHRA and CDR2 as YSYEKL. J lost 0 bases, V lost 1 base, and 2 bases had no gene match. This CDR3 spans 16 amino acids. The CDR3 spells CASSQVSGSSYNEQFF. CDR3 nucleotide sequence: TGCGCCAGCAGCCAAGTCAGCGGGAGCTCCTACAATGAGCAGTTCTTC.

The chain carries TRBV5-1 and TRBJ1-5, with unresolved D. The CDR3 runs 14 residues. CDR1 and CDR2 (germline): SGHRS, YFSETQ. Between the trimmed V and J ends, which lost 0 bases and 0 bases, there was a span of 4 bases. The CDR3 bases are TGCGCCAGCAGCTTGGACAGTAGCAATCAGCCCCAGCATTTT. This codes for CASSLDSSNQPQHF.

This chain uses TRBV2 with TRBJ2-7; 7 nucleotides line up with TRBD1. This CDR3 has 14 residues. V lost 7 bases and J lost 2; bases outside the gene matches: 8. Germline lookup yields CDR1 SNHLY and CDR2 FYNNEI. CDR3 amino acids: CASTSLGTAYEQYF. The CDR3 DNA reads as TGTGCCAGCACCTCGCTCGGGACAGCCTACGAGCAGTACTTC.

The J gene is TRBJ1-1, the V gene TRBV19; TRBD1 might be the D (6 bases). CDR1 is LNHDA and CDR2 is SQIVND in the germline V gene (reference sequence). The CDR3 contains 14 residues. V was shortened by 7 bases and J by 2 bases, with 14 bases between the two germline ends. CDR3 DNA sequence: TGTGCCAGTACCTCCCAGGGGACAAACACTGAAGCTTTCTTT. Residues: CASTSQGTNTEAFF.

The chain links TRBV19 to TRBJ2-2, with D possibly matching TRBD1 (5 bases). The CDR3 has 12 amino acids. V was pared by 7 bases and J by 6 bases, with 9 bases between. The germline gives CDR1 LNHDA, CDR2 SQIVND (reference sequence). CDR3 protein: CASKGDPGELFF. The DNA of the CDR3 is TGTGCCAGTAAAGGGGATCCCGGGGAGCTGTTTTTT. Full variable domain (rest looked up from reference TRBV19 and TRBJ2-2): DGGITQSPKYLFRKEGQNVTLSCEQNLNHDAMYWYRQDPGQGLRLIYYSQIVNDFQKGDIAEGYSVSREKKESFPLTVTSAQKNPTAFYLCASKGDPGELFFGEGSRLTVL.

The CDR3: CASSLGLAVYNEQFF. DNA for the CDR3: TGTGCCAGCAGCTTGGGACTAGCGGTTTACAATGAGCAGTTCTTC. This chain uses TRBV5-6 with TRBJ2-1; 9 bases match TRBD2. V lost 0 bases, J lost 4 bases, and 2 bases stayed unmatched. This CDR3 contains 15 residues. CDR1 is SGHDT and CDR2 is YYEEEE in the germline V gene.